A selection of T cell receptor beta chains follows, all from one sample in a study of OX40 agonist ivuxolimab in advanced cancers. Sequencing was performed with immunoSEQ multiplex PCR; in TCRdb, only in-frame clones are kept and a portion is missing. This sample has 20,000 or so clones, with 84% found just once. The sample in question was CD4+ or CD8+ T cells sorted from blood, obtained in a trial of the OX40 agonist ivuxolimab. Receptors were obtained from an adult with an advanced solid tumor such as melanoma, head and neck, liver or kidney cancer. Each CDR3 is given with its conserved first and last residue. A D gene is named only where the DNA matches it firmly. Clone size is stated in some rows and not others, as once, few, many or a class when expanded.

>NA|NA|TRBJ2-1|TRBV19
TGTGCCAGTATCAGGACTTACGCAGACAATGAGCAGTTCTTC
CASIRTYADNEQFF
>NA|NA|TRBJ1-2|TRBV10-3
TGTGCCATCAAGGCCAGAGGGGAGGCTAACTATGGCTACACCTTC
CAIKARGEANYGYTF
>NA|TRBD2|TRBJ2-1|TRBV6-1
TGTGCCAGCAGAGGGACTATATCTTACAATGAGCAGTTCTTC
CASRGTISYNEQFF
>NA|TRBD1|TRBJ1-3|TRBV18
TGTGCCAGCTCCCCGTTACCCATGGACAGGGCACAAAACACCATATATTTT
CASSPLPMDRAQNTIYF
>NA|TRBD1|TRBJ2-1|TRBV18
TGTGCCAGCTCACCAGGGGGACAGGGGATCGATGAGCAGTTCTTC
CASSPGGQGIDEQFF
>NA|NA|TRBJ2-3|TRBV6-1
TGTGCCATCAGCCGGGGCTCCGGGGGCACAGATACGCAGTATTTT
CAISRGSGGTDTQYF
>NA|NA|TRBJ2-5|TRBV30
TGTGCCTGGAGTGTACAACGGAGCTTGCAAGAGACCCAGTACTTC
CAWSVQRSLQETQYF
>NA|NA|TRBJ2-1|TRBV6-1
TGTGCCAGCAGGGAGGAAAGCTCCTACAATGAGCAGTTCTTC
CASREESSYNEQFF
>NA|NA|TRBJ2-7|TRBV18
TGTGCCAGCTCACCAGCGGAAATCCTCTACGAGCAGTACTTC
CASSPAEILYEQYF
>once|NA|TRBJ2-5|TRBV5-6
TGTGCCAGCAGCTTCGGTGGTGGGGAGACCCAGTACTTC
CASSFGGGETQYF
>NA|NA|TRBJ1-2|TRBV6-5
TGTGCCAGCAGCCGAAACAGGGATGCTAACTATGGCTACACCTTC
CASSRNRDANYGYTF
>NA|TRBD1|TRBJ2-1|TRBV9
TGTGCCAGCAGCGCATCGACAGGGAACTCCTACAATGAGCAGTTCTTC
CASSASTGNSYNEQFF
>NA|NA|TRBJ2-3|TRBV18
TGTGCCAGCTCACCAAGGCAAGGTACTAGCACAGATACGCAGTATTTT
CASSPRQGTSTDTQYF